This T cell receptor beta chain came from a study of CD8 T cells in Susac syndrome. The germline V gene has CDR1 LGHDT and CDR2 YNNKEL (reference sequence). The length of the CDR3 is 14 residues. V gave up 4 bases and J gave up 5 bases, with 14 bases separating them. Reverse transcription used roughly 0.45 to 1 ug RNA and random hexamers. With immunoSEQ multiplex PCR, TCR beta CDR3 was amplified across 54 Vbeta and 13 Jbeta. Each CDR3 protein gets one entry after TCRdb re-called the immunoSEQ multiplex PCR reads with MiXCR. In the table there are 150,000 to 160,000 distinct CDR3 sequences, about 95% of which are singletons.

The specimen sequenced was CD8+ T cells from PBMCs. This chain uses TRBV3-1 with TRBJ2-5, with D perhaps given as TRBD1 or TRBD2 (5 bases each). The TCR comes from a human donor with multiple sclerosis. CDR3 sequence (DNA): TGTGCCAGCAGCCCTCTTGGGGGAGAGGAGACCCAGTACTTC. Translating it yields CASSPLGGEETQYF.